The T cell receptor beta chain described here comes from a study of blood T cells in healthy people across ages. The study's findings and limits: PBMCs went unsorted, and a conclusive naive versus antigen-experienced comparison was therefore prevented. Estimates drawn from one million T cells were deemed to understate diversity.

Peripheral blood, around 9.4 milliliters per donor, was collected. Alongside a J-beta primer mix, a sample-barcoded 5' primer served in a second PCR lasting 7 to 11 cycles. Each CDR3 protein gets one entry after TCRdb re-called the 5' RACE reads with MiXCR. The sample has 800,000 to 950,000 distinct CDR3 sequences; almost 30% are singletons. The germline CDR1 and CDR2 sequences are SNHLY and FYNNEI. Trimming cost V 7 bases and J 1 base; bases outside gene matches: 6. The CDR3 has 15 amino acids. Concerning this clonotype itself: Its antigen is still unknown.

This sample was shared with a second study, whose subject was T cells of mothers and their children.

The rearrangement uses TRBV2 and TRBJ2-3, with 9 bases matching TRBD2. The clonotype was recovered from a woman between 40 and 50 years old in good health. The sequenced material came from blood. The CDR3 region is CASTRASGGTDTQYF. As DNA, the CDR3 is TGTGCCAGCACCCGGGCTAGCGGGGGCACAGATACGCAGTATTTT.